These 8 T cell receptor beta chains came from one sample sequenced in a study of sequential checkpoint blockade in melanoma (dated by TCRdb to between 2017 and 2020). Preparation of the library involved the immunoSEQ multiplex PCR assay. Here the immuneACCESS table is served through TCRdb, limited to in-frame sequences with V and J called. Missing clones are a known gap in these copies; in checked studies unresolved V genes cover under half, and the rest lacks a known reason. This sample holds 40,000 or so clones; more than 25% were observed only once. 1.5% to 2% of the sample is held by the ten biggest clonotypes. The sample's treatment or condition label, decoded: randomized to nivolumab then ipilimumab (arm A) or the reverse (arm B). The material sequenced was tumor tissue (inferred from file names), taken from a patient given nivolumab and ipilimumab in sequence. These receptors originate from a human donor with melanoma.

The table lists this clone with a few counts. This chain uses TRBV9 with TRBJ2-3; 7 bases line up with TRBD2. CDR1 is SGDLS, CDR2 YYNGEE, per germline. Trimming cost V 3 bases and J 2 bases; bases outside gene matches: 6. The length of the CDR3 is 15 residues. CDR3 loop: CASSAGTTVTDTQYF. In nucleotides, the CDR3 is TGTGCCAGCAGCGCCGGGACTACGGTCACAGATACGCAGTATTTT.

The table lists this clone with a few counts. The V gene is TRBV11-3, the J gene TRBJ2-1; 10 bases match TRBD1. Germline V gene data show CDR1 as SGHNT and CDR2 as YENEEA. The CDR3 spans 15 residues. Trimming at V came to 3 bases and at J to 7 bases, leaving 6 bases not matched to a gene. CDR3 amino acids: CASSLGQGSWNEQFF. DNA of the CDR3: TGTGCCAGCAGCTTGGGACAGGGGTCGTGGAATGAGCAGTTCTTC.

This chain joins TRBV6-8 and TRBJ1-4, with D possibly matching TRBD1 (6 bases). Per germline, CDR1 MNHGY and CDR2 SAAAGT. The V and J ends lost 5 bases and 4 bases respectively, with 14 bases between them. This CDR3 region has 15 residues. The CDR3 sequence: CASSAGDRYNEKLFF. CDR3 nucleotide sequence: TGTGCCAGCAGTGCTGGAGACAGGTATAATGAAAAACTGTTTTTT.

V usage is TRBV12-5 and J usage is TRBJ2-7; the D gene could be TRBD1 or TRBD2 (5 bases each). The CDR3 is 16 amino acids. V was trimmed by 1 base and J by 7 bases, leaving 20 bases between them. Germline values: CDR1 LGHNT, CDR2 FRNRAP. This chain's CDR3 is CASGLAWDLRGGEQYF. The DNA of the CDR3 is TGTGCTAGTGGTTTGGCCTGGGACCTCCGTGGCGGGGAGCAGTACTTC.

This clone has more than one count but fewer than ten. V is TRBV11-3 and J is TRBJ2-3; maybe TRBD2 (5 bases). Germline CDR1 and CDR2: SGHNT and YENEEA. This CDR3 spans 14 amino acids. V gave up 5 bases and J gave up 2 bases, with 11 bases separating them. The CDR3 sequence is CASSPPRDTDTQYF. The CDR3 DNA is TGTGCCAGCAGCCCTCCTCGGGACACAGATACGCAGTATTTT.

J is TRBJ2-3 and V is TRBV19, with TRBD2 identical over 12 bases. This CDR3 is built from 16 residues. Germline V gene sequence: CDR1 LNHDA, CDR2 SQIVND (reference sequence). V lost 7 bases and J lost 5; bases outside the gene matches: 10. CDR3 residues: CASTEGGLAGRDTQYF. For the CDR3, the DNA is TGTGCCAGTACCGAAGGAGGACTAGCGGGACGAGATACGCAGTATTTT.

This clone was seen ten or more times. J is TRBJ1-6 and V is TRBV11-3; D remains ambiguous. Germline CDR1 SGHNT, CDR2 YENEEA. The CDR3 is 20 amino acids. V was clipped by 1 base and J by 0 bases, with 19 bases between them. CDR3 sequence (DNA): TGTGCCAGCAGCTTAGTGGGGATATACTCAGAAAGCTCCTATAATTCACCCCTCCACTTT. Encoded protein: CASSLVGIYSESSYNSPLHF.

The J gene is TRBJ1-2, the V gene TRBV25-1; possible D gene TRBD1, 5 bases. The CDR3 consists of 13 residues. Trimming removed 5 bases from V and 6 bases from J, with 13 bases in between. Germline CDR1 is MGHDK and CDR2 is SYGVNS. CDR3 nucleotides: TGTGCCAGCAGTTCGTATCGGGGGGATGGCTACACCTTC. The encoded protein is CASSSYRGDGYTF.